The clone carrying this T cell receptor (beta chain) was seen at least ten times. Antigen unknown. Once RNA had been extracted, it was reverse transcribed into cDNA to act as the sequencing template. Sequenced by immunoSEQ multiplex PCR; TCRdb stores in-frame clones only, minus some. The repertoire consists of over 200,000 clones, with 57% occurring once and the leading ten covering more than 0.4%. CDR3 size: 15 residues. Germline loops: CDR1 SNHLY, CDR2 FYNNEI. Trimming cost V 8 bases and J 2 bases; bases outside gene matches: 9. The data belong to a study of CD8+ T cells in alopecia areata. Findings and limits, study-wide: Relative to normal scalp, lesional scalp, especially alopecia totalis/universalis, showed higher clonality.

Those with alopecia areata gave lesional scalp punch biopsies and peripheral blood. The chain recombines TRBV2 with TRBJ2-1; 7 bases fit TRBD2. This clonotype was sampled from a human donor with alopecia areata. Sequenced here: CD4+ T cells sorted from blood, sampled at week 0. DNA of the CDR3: TGTGCCAGCCACAGGACTAGTTACGCCTACAATGAGCAGTTCTTC. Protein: CASHRTSYAYNEQFF.